Below, 21 T cell receptor beta chains from the same sample are listed, as sequenced in a study of tumour-infiltrating T cells in Burkitt lymphoma. Here immunoSEQ multiplex PCR was the method, and the copy in TCRdb shows in-frame clones only, minus some. The table shows some 1,700 clones, with roughly 39% occurring only once. What was sequenced was tumor tissue. These receptors were taken from a human donor with Burkitt lymphoma.

The genes are TRBV6-5 and TRBJ1-5, with D perhaps matching TRBD1 (5 bases). V was pared by 7 bases and J by 3 bases, with 16 bases between. The CDR3 consists of 15 residues. Germline values: CDR1 MNHEY, CDR2 SVGAGI. In nucleotides, the CDR3 is TGTGCCAGCACCGATATCCGGGACCTCAATCAGCCCCAGCATTTT. This gives the protein CASTDIRDLNQPQHF.

Worth noting for this clone: An end of the junction does not agree with germline; a read error may underlie this. The chain combines TRBV27 with TRBJ1-2; 7 bases match TRBD1. Germline loops: CDR1 MNHEY, CDR2 SMNVEV (reference sequence). CDR3 length: 16 residues. CDR3 sequence (DNA): TGTGCCAGCAGTCCTTATCCCCGGGACAGCGTGTATGGCTACACCTTT. Its translation: CASSPYPRDSVYGYTF.

This clone was recorded a few times. The V call is TRBV10-3, the J call TRBJ2-2; tentatively, D is TRBD2 (7 bases). Germline assignment: CDR1 ENHRY and CDR2 SYGVKD. Trimming pared 10 bases from V and 1 base from J, leaving 16 bases between. The CDR3 is 15 amino acids. CDR3 in amino acids: CASLLGGRNTGELFF. In DNA, the CDR3 is TGTGCCAGCCTTTTGGGGGGGCGGAACACCGGGGAGCTGTTTTTT.

There are a few counts of this clone. This chain connects TRBV19 to TRBJ2-1; 11 bases are a match to TRBD2. CDR3 length equals 15 residues. The V segment lost 6 bases and the J segment 6 bases; nucleotides outside the gene matches: 7. CDR1 is LNHDA and CDR2 is SQIVND in the germline V gene (reference sequence). DNA of the CDR3: TGTGCCAGTAGCCGAACTAGCGGGAGTTTCAATGAGCAGTTCTTC. Amino acids: CASSRTSGSFNEQFF.

V gene TRBV9 combines with J gene TRBJ1-2; 8 bases agree with TRBD1. The trim removed 3 bases at V and 7 bases at J, leaving 14 bases unmatched. Germline-derived CDR1 and CDR2 are SGDLS and YYNGEE. The CDR3 has 16 residues. CDR3 in DNA: TGTGCCAGCAGCGCCGACCTCTACGGGACAGGTTTTGGCTACACCTTC. This codes for CASSADLYGTGFGYTF.

This clone was detected a few times. The chain combines TRBV6-5 with TRBJ1-2, with D maybe TRBD1 (5 bases). CDR3 size: 13 residues. V lost 3 bases, J lost 6 bases, and 11 bases lay in between. CDR1 MNHEY and CDR2 SVGAGI come from the germline V gene. The CDR3 bases are TGTGCCAGCAGTTATTTCCCAGGGAATGGCTACACCTTC. It yields the protein CASSYFPGNGYTF.

This clone was picked up a small number of times. V is TRBV27 and J is TRBJ2-7; maybe TRBD2 (6 bases). Germline CDR1 reads MNHEY; CDR2 reads SMNVEV (reference sequence). Trimming pared 2 bases from V and 4 bases from J, leaving 15 bases between. The CDR3 sequence is 15 residues long. The CDR3 DNA sequence: TGTGCCAGCAGTTTAATGGGAGGAAATCTATACGAGCAGTACTTC. Translating gives CASSLMGGNLYEQYF.

This sequence joins TRBV11-2 and TRBJ1-1; D is perhaps TRBD1 (5 bases). Germline V gene data show CDR1 as SGHAT and CDR2 as FQNNGV. This CDR3 contains 12 residues. V lost 4 bases, J lost 8 bases, and 11 bases lay in between. Here the CDR3 reads CASSWKRDEAFF. The CDR3, as DNA: TGTGCCAGCAGCTGGAAGCGGGACGAAGCTTTCTTT. Full variable domain (remainder filled in from reference TRBV11-2 and TRBJ1-1): EAGVAQSPRYKIIEKRQSVAFWCNPISGHATLYWYQQILGQGPKLLIQFQNNGVVDDSQLPKDRFSAERLKGVDSTLKIQPAKLEDSAVYLCASSWKRDEAFFGQGTRLTVV.

This clone occurred once. CDR3 region: CASSLWADTGELFF. The CDR3 nucleotides are TGCGCCAGCAGCTTGTGGGCTGACACCGGGGAGCTGTTTTTT. The chain is built from TRBV5-1 and TRBJ2-2; no clear D. The germline gives CDR1 SGHRS, CDR2 YFSETQ. CDR3 length equals 14 residues. The ends were cut back, 1 base at V and 3 bases at J, with 7 bases in the middle.

The V call is TRBV19, the J call TRBJ2-7; the match to TRBD1 covers 7 bases. Germline lookup yields CDR1 LNHDA and CDR2 SQIVND (reference sequence). Unmatched junction bases numbered 9, after V lost 3 bases and J lost 1 base. The CDR3 consists of 16 residues. CDR3 region: CASSMGKGGSSYEQYF. The CDR3 nucleotides read TGTGCCAGTAGTATGGGGAAAGGGGGCTCGTCCTACGAGCAGTACTTC.

This clone was seen a handful of times. This chain connects TRBV2 to TRBJ2-2; 10 bases map to TRBD1. This CDR3 has 16 amino acids. Germline loops: CDR1 SNHLY, CDR2 FYNNEI. The J segment lost 2 bases and the V segment lost 6 bases, leaving 6 bases of the junction unmatched. CDR3 nucleotides: TGTGCCAGCAGGGCGGGACAGGGGTCCAACACCGGGGAGCTGTTTTTT. Translation: CASRAGQGSNTGELFF.

The V gene is TRBV6-6, the J gene TRBJ2-7, with D perhaps being TRBD1 or TRBD2 (6 bases each). This CDR3 region has 15 residues. Germline V lookup: CDR1 MNHNY, CDR2 SVGAGI (reference sequence). The V end was cut by 3 bases, the J end by 5 bases, with 17 bases between. CDR3 nucleotides: TGTGCCAGCAGTTATCTGAACGGGGGACAAGACGAGCAGTACTTC. Translation gives CASSYLNGGQDEQYF.

As regards this clone: At one end, the junction sequence differs from germline, possibly due to a read error. The chain employs TRBV5-1 and TRBJ1-1, with D unresolved. The CDR3 contains 15 residues. Germline assignment: CDR1 SGHRS and CDR2 YFSETQ. CDR3 protein: CASSLDADLNTEVFF. In nucleotides, the CDR3 is TGCGCCAGCAGCTTGGACGCCGACCTAAACACTGAAGTTTTCTTT.

The chain joins TRBV7-6 to TRBJ1-1; 10 nucleotides align to TRBD1. Losses at the gene ends were 1 base for V and 5 bases for J; bases not matched to a gene: 10. The CDR3 sequence is 17 residues long. Germline V gene lookup returns CDR1 SGHVS and CDR2 FNYEAQ. CDR3 amino acids: CASSLDGGQGGWTEAFF. The DNA of the CDR3 is TGTGCCAGCAGCTTAGATGGAGGACAGGGGGGTTGGACTGAAGCTTTCTTT.

This clone was picked up a small number of times. The chain joins TRBV10-2 to TRBJ2-1; tentatively, D is TRBD2 (7 bases). Germline V CDR1 and CDR2: WSHSY, SAAADI. This CDR3 is 14 amino acids long. Trimming left V 7 bases short and J 4 bases short, with 14 bases between. DNA of the CDR3: TGCGCCAGCACAATGGGGGGGGCTTACAATGAGCAGTTCTTC. This encodes CASTMGGAYNEQFF.

V gene TRBV2 combines with J gene TRBJ1-5; D perhaps matches TRBD1 (5 bases). This CDR3 is 14 amino acids long. CDR1 is SNHLY and CDR2 is FYNNEI in the germline V gene. Trimming stripped 6 bases from V and 5 bases from J, with 14 bases between. The chain's CDR3 is CASSVWGLDQPQHF. The CDR3 DNA reads as TGTGCCAGCAGCGTTTGGGGGTTAGATCAGCCCCAGCATTTT.

This clone was detected a few times. The chain carries TRBV4-3 and TRBJ1-5; no firm D call. In germline, CDR1 is LGHNA, CDR2 YSLEER. The CDR3 is 14 amino acids. The V end lost 0 bases, the J end lost 5 bases, and 8 bases lay between the germline ends. In DNA form, the CDR3 reads TGCGCCAGCAGCCAAGATCGGGAGTATCAGCCCCAGCATTTT. Its protein is CASSQDREYQPQHF.

This clone appeared once. The J gene is TRBJ2-7, the V gene TRBV9, with D perhaps TRBD2 (6 bases). V lost 4 bases and J 2 bases, leaving 16 bases between the germline ends. Germline V gene data show CDR1 as SGDLS and CDR2 as YYNGEE. This CDR3 contains 15 residues. CDR3 loop: CASSPEGLQAYEQYF. CDR3 in DNA: TGTGCCAGCAGCCCCGAGGGACTTCAAGCCTACGAGCAGTACTTC.

The chain carries TRBV2 and TRBJ2-7, with D perhaps TRBD2 (6 bases). Trimming pared 3 bases from V and 2 bases from J, leaving 11 bases between. The CDR3 totals 14 residues. Germline lookup yields CDR1 SNHLY and CDR2 FYNNEI. Here the CDR3 DNA reads TGTGCCAGCAGTGAGGGGGAGGTAACCTACGAGCAGTACTTC. Amino acids: CASSEGEVTYEQYF.

V and J are TRBV27 and TRBJ2-1; D is possibly TRBD2 (7 bases). Germline assignment: CDR1 MNHEY and CDR2 SMNVEV (reference sequence). Trimming took off 3 bases at V and 8 bases at J, with 14 bases between the two ends. This CDR3 spans 14 amino acids. CDR3 in amino acids: CASSFEGGGYEQFF. In DNA form, the CDR3 reads TGTGCCAGCAGTTTCGAGGGGGGGGGCTATGAGCAGTTCTTC.

In DNA form, the CDR3 reads TGCAGCGTTGGAGCAGGGATGAACACTGAAGCTTTCTTT. Protein: CSVGAGMNTEAFF. The chain is built from TRBV29-1 and TRBJ1-1; D perhaps matches TRBD1 (5 bases). The germline V and J ends were trimmed by 4 bases and 0 bases, with 9 bases remaining between them. The germline CDR1 and CDR2 sequences are SQVTM and ANQGSEA. The CDR3 is made up of 13 amino acids.